This passage covers 23 T cell receptor beta chains from one sample sequenced in a study of cytomegalovirus exposure and HLA in healthy donors. The PCR made use of 60 Vbeta and 13 Jbeta primers. Data came from immunoSEQ multiplex PCR; TCRdb stores just in-frame clones and leaves some out. The sample lists some 150,000 clones; 75% were seen once. Material: PBMCs. The receptors stem from a man aged 30 to 45 in good health and CMV-seronegative.

Concerning this clone: Other DNA sequences from this sample encode an identical CDR3 as well. This chain links TRBV9 with TRBJ2-7; 11 bases line up with TRBD2. Germline values: CDR1 SGDLS, CDR2 YYNGEE. V gave up 1 base and J gave up 1 base; unmatched junction bases: 1. This CDR3 region has 15 residues. The CDR3 loop reads CASSVTSGRSYEQYF. As DNA, the CDR3 is TGTGCCAGCAGCGTAACTAGCGGGAGATCCTACGAGCAGTACTTC.

This chain uses TRBV19 with TRBJ2-7; D not certain. Trimming took off 4 bases at V and 1 base at J, with 8 bases between the two ends. This CDR3 is 13 amino acids long. CDR1 and CDR2 (germline): LNHDA, SQIVND (reference sequence). Here the CDR3 reads CASSTDISYEQYF. The CDR3 DNA is TGTGCCAGTAGTACTGACATTTCCTACGAGCAGTACTTC.

This sequence joins TRBV27 and TRBJ2-3; 11 nucleotides align to TRBD2. V gave up 5 bases and J gave up 3 bases; unmatched junction bases: 4. Per germline, CDR1 MNHEY and CDR2 SMNVEV (reference sequence). The CDR3 has 15 amino acids. The CDR3 sequence is CASSLAGGGTDTQYF. CDR3 bases: TGTGCCAGCAGTCTAGCGGGAGGAGGTACAGATACGCAGTATTTT.

This clone occurred a few times. V usage is TRBV27 and J usage is TRBJ1-2; 10 bases match TRBD1. CDR1 is MNHEY and CDR2 is SMNVEV in the germline V gene (reference sequence). The CDR3 totals 17 residues. The V segment lost 4 bases and the J segment 3 bases; nucleotides outside the gene matches: 11. This CDR3 is CASSSSRQGALYYGYTF. The CDR3, as DNA: TGTGCCAGCAGTTCCAGCCGACAGGGGGCACTCTACTATGGCTACACCTTC.

This chain connects TRBV29-1 to TRBJ2-1, with 10 bases aligning to TRBD2. With V trimmed by 0 bases and J by 4 bases, 6 bases remained unmatched. Germline loops: CDR1 SQVTM, CDR2 ANQGSEA. The CDR3 covers 16 residues. CDR3 loop: CSVEESGLADYNEQFF. The CDR3 nucleotides read TGCAGCGTTGAAGAAAGCGGACTAGCGGATTACAATGAGCAGTTCTTC.

This chain connects TRBV28 to TRBJ2-3; D may be TRBD2 (6 bases). Germline CDR1 and CDR2: MDHEN and SYDVKM. This CDR3 spans 15 amino acids. V was pared by 6 bases and J by 0 bases, with 13 bases between. CDR3 in DNA: TGTGCCAGCAGAGGAGGGACCGCTAGCACAGATACGCAGTATTTT. Its protein product is CASRGGTASTDTQYF.

The chain recombines TRBV15 with TRBJ1-1; no clear D. The CDR3 is made up of 13 amino acids. From germline, CDR1 is LNHNV and CDR2 YYDKDF (reference sequence). The V end was cut by 5 bases, the J end by 4 bases, with 11 bases between. The CDR3 coding sequence is TGTGCCACCAGCGGCAAACGGAGCACTGAAGCTTTCTTT. Its translation is CATSGKRSTEAFF.

The rearrangement joins TRBV5-1 to TRBJ2-2; the match to TRBD2 covers 12 bases. CDR1 and CDR2 from the germline V gene are SGHRS and YFSETQ. The V and J ends lost 0 bases and 7 bases, in that order; junction bases with no gene match: 1. The CDR3 contains 15 residues. The CDR3 here is CASSLVTSGGGELFF. The CDR3 nucleotides are TGCGCCAGCAGCTTGGTGACTAGCGGGGGCGGGGAGCTGTTTTTT.

This chain links TRBV28 with TRBJ2-3, with TRBD1 matching over 7 bases. Germline CDR1 is MDHEN and CDR2 is SYDVKM. Losses at the gene ends were 6 bases for V and 2 bases for J; bases not matched to a gene: 8. The CDR3 length is 15 residues. CDR3 nucleotides: TGTGCCAGCAGCTACGCCGGGACAGACACAGATACGCAGTATTTT. Its protein is CASSYAGTDTDTQYF.

The rearrangement links TRBV28 to TRBJ2-7, with TRBD2 as a possible D gene (5 bases). The CDR3 is made up of 17 amino acids. The ends were cut back, 4 bases at V and 2 bases at J, with 21 bases in the middle. CDR1 is MDHEN, CDR2 SYDVKM, per germline. CDR3 loop: CASSSNLGEGPPYEQYF. The CDR3 DNA reads TGTGCCAGCAGTTCCAACCTCGGGGAAGGGCCTCCCTACGAGCAGTACTTC. Drawing the rest from reference TRBV28 and TRBJ2-7, the complete variable domain is DVKVTQSSRYLVKRTGEKVFLECVQDMDHENMFWYRQDPGLGLRLIYFSYDVKMKEKGDIPEGYSVSREKKERFSLILESASTNQTSMYLCASSSNLGEGPPYEQYFGPGTRLTVT.

The genes are TRBV28 and TRBJ2-3, with a weak D call TRBD1 (7 bases). V lost 6 bases, J lost 4 bases, and 20 bases lay in between. The CDR3 covers 16 residues. Germline V lookup: CDR1 MDHEN, CDR2 SYDVKM. CDR3 nucleotides: TGTGCCAGCAGACCCGTAGGGGGCGGGACGTCAGATACGCAGTATTTT. Amino acid sequence: CASRPVGGGTSDTQYF.

J is TRBJ1-1 and V is TRBV7-9, with no clear D. This CDR3 has 12 residues. Germline assignment: CDR1 SEHNR and CDR2 FQNEAQ (reference sequence). The V end was cut by 1 base, the J end by 5 bases, with 5 bases between. The CDR3 region is CASSLGETEAFF. CDR3 DNA: TGTGCCAGCAGCTTAGGGGAGACTGAAGCTTTCTTT.

V usage is TRBV6-1 and J usage is TRBJ2-7, with D maybe TRBD1 (6 bases). The germline gives CDR1 MNHNS, CDR2 SASEGT. The CDR3 extends over 14 amino acids. V was trimmed by 3 bases and J by 4 bases, leaving 13 bases between them. The CDR3 spells CASSEGDTLYEQYF. Written as DNA, the CDR3 is TGTGCCAGCAGTGAGGGGGACACTCTTTACGAGCAGTACTTC.

The gene calls are TRBV6-1 and TRBJ1-3, with a tentative D call TRBD1 (5 bases). V was pared by 0 bases and J by 9 bases, with 12 bases between. Germline values: CDR1 MNHNS, CDR2 SASEGT. The CDR3 covers 14 residues. The CDR3 coding sequence is TGTGCCAGCAGTGAAGCTGGCAGGGCAACCACCATATATTTT. Translation: CASSEAGRATTIYF.

The chain recombines TRBV5-6 with TRBJ2-7, with D tentatively TRBD2 (5 bases). The germline V gene has CDR1 SGHDT and CDR2 YYEEEE. The CDR3 sequence is 15 residues long. Trimming stripped 4 bases from V and 5 bases from J, with 19 bases between. CDR3 coding DNA: TGTGCCAGCAGCCTTTTCGGAGGCCCGTCCAACGAGCAGTACTTC. It yields the protein CASSLFGGPSNEQYF.

The chain couples TRBV15 to TRBJ2-5, with TRBD1 matching over 9 bases. Germline values: CDR1 LNHNV, CDR2 YYDKDF (reference sequence). The CDR3 has 16 amino acids. Trimming took 2 bases from V and 2 from J; bases not matched to a gene: 6. DNA of the CDR3: TGTGCCACCAGCAGACAGGACAGGGGTTTTCAAGAGACCCAGTACTTC. Its translation is CATSRQDRGFQETQYF.

This clone was detected a few times. V gene TRBV9 combines with J gene TRBJ1-2, with 12 bases lining up with TRBD1. The CDR3 length is 13 residues. V gave up 3 bases and J gave up 7 bases; unmatched junction bases: 1. Germline CDR1 reads SGDLS; CDR2 reads YYNGEE. The CDR3 nucleotides are TGTGCCAGCAGCGGGGACAGGGGGCCTGGCTACACCTTC. Its protein product is CASSGDRGPGYTF.

The genes are TRBV7-2 and TRBJ1-1; TRBD1 matches at 7 bases. Unmatched junction bases numbered 4, after V lost 6 bases and J lost 0 bases. Germline V gives CDR1 SGHTA, CDR2 FQGNSA. This CDR3 is 14 amino acids long. In nucleotides, the CDR3 is TGTGCCAGCAGTCTACAGGGGATGAACACTGAAGCTTTCTTT. It encodes CASSLQGMNTEAFF.

The CDR3 DNA sequence: TGTGCCAGCAGCGTAGCGGGACAGCATAATTCACCCCTCCACTTT. Encoded protein: CASSVAGQHNSPLHF. The rearrangement uses TRBV9 and TRBJ1-6; 7 positions agree with TRBD1. The J segment lost 5 bases and the V segment lost 0 bases, leaving 2 bases of the junction unmatched. The CDR3 runs 15 residues. CDR1 is SGDLS, CDR2 YYNGEE, per germline.

The rearrangement links TRBV7-9 to TRBJ1-4; D possibly corresponds to TRBD1 (5 bases). This CDR3 is built from 17 residues. CDR1 is SEHNR and CDR2 is FQNEAQ in the germline V gene (reference sequence). The V gene lost 4 bases and the J gene lost 7 bases, with 22 bases spanning the gap. CDR3 coding DNA: TGTGCCAGCAGCTCACTCGGGACTCCGGTGGGGGGTGAAAAACTGTTTTTT. It yields the protein CASSSLGTPVGGEKLFF. Drawing the rest from reference TRBV7-9 and TRBJ1-4, the complete variable domain is DTGVSQNPRHKITKRGQNVTFRCDPISEHNRLYWYRQTLGQGPEFLTYFQNEAQLEKSRLLSDRFSAERPKGSFSTLEIQRTEQGDSAMYLCASSSLGTPVGGEKLFFGSGTQLSVL.

The chain joins TRBV28 to TRBJ1-2, with a tentative D call TRBD1 (6 bases). Trimming cost V 6 bases and J 6 bases, with 17 bases left between them. This CDR3 is 14 amino acids long. Germline values: CDR1 MDHEN, CDR2 SYDVKM. Here the CDR3 reads CASSPQGGYDGYTF. The CDR3 nucleotides read TGTGCCAGCAGCCCACAGGGCGGGTATGATGGCTACACCTTC.

This clone was detected a few times. V usage is TRBV2 and J usage is TRBJ1-2; D not resolved. The CDR3 runs to 14 residues. Germline loops: CDR1 SNHLY, CDR2 FYNNEI. The ends were cut back, 6 bases at V and 5 bases at J, with 16 bases in the middle. CDR3 coding DNA: TGTGCCAGCAGGGCCGGGATTGTGTGGTATGGCTACACCTTC. Residues: CASRAGIVWYGYTF.

The J gene is TRBJ2-7, the V gene TRBV27; a weak D match, TRBD2 (6 bases). Trimming pared 7 bases from V and 7 bases from J, leaving 14 bases between. The CDR3 sequence is 12 residues long. Germline CDR1 reads MNHEY; CDR2 reads SMNVEV (reference sequence). The CDR3 protein is CASKSPSVEQYF. In DNA form, the CDR3 reads TGTGCCAGCAAAAGTCCTAGCGTGGAGCAGTACTTC.